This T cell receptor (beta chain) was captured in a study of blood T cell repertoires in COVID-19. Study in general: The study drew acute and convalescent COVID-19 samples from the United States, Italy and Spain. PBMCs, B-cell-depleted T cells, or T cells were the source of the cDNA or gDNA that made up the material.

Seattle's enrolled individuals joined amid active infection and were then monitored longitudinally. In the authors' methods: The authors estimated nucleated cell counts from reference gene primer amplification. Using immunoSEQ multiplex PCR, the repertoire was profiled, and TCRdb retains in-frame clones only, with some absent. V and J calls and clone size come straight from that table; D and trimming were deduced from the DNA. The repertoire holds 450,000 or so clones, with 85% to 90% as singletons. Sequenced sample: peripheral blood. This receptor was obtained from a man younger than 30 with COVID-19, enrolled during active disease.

As DNA, the CDR3 is TGTGCCAGCAGCTTCTTAAGCCGGGACCTAGCGATCTACGAGCAGTACTTC. Translating gives CASSFLSRDLAIYEQYF. The chain couples TRBV5-5 to TRBJ2-7, with D possibly TRBD2 on 6 matching bases. CDR1 and CDR2 (germline): SGHKS, YYEKEE (reference sequence). The CDR3 runs 17 residues. V shed 2 bases and J shed 3 bases, with 21 bases lying between them.